The clone carrying this TCR beta chain was observed a few times. Using immunoSEQ multiplex PCR, the repertoire was profiled, and TCRdb retains in-frame clones only, with some absent. The repertoire includes approximately 2,300,000 clones, around 93% of them detected once, and around 0.38% sits in the top ten. The germline CDR1 and CDR2 sequences are SGHNT and YYREEE (reference sequence). The CDR3 has 15 residues. Trimming took off 4 bases at V and 3 bases at J, with 16 bases between the two ends. This sample stems from a study of shared clonotypes between healthy human individuals. This sequence originates from a man younger than 35 in good health. Some clones in this sample may be carry-over from other donors' samples. The genes are TRBV5-4 and TRBJ1-1; D remains unclear. Sequences were obtained from naive CD4+ T cells from PBMCs. Subset: CD45RA+ positively selected. This CDR3 reads CASSQGSRGYTEAFF. CDR3 nucleotides: TGTGCCAGCAGCCAAGGATCTCGGGGTTACACTGAAGCTTTCTTT. Supplemented by reference TRBV5-4 and TRBJ1-1, the full variable domain reads ETGVTQSPTHLIKTRGQQVTLRCSSQSGHNTVSWYQQALGQGPQFIFQYYREEENGRGNFPPRFSGLQFPNYSSELNVNALELDDSALYLCASSQGSRGYTEAFFGQGTRLTVV.